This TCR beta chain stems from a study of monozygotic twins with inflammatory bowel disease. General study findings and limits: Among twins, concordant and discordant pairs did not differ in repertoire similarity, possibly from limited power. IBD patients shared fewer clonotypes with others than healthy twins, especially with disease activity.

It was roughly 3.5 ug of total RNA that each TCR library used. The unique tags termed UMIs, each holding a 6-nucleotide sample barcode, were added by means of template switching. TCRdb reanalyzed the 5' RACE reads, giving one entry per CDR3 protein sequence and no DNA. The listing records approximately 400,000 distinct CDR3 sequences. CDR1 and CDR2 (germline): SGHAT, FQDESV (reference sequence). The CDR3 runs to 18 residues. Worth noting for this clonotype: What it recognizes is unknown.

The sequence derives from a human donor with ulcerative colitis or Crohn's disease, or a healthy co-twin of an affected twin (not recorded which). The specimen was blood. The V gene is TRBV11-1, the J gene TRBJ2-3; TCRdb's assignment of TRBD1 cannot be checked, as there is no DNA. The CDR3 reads CASRPPSRGGRRTDTQYF.